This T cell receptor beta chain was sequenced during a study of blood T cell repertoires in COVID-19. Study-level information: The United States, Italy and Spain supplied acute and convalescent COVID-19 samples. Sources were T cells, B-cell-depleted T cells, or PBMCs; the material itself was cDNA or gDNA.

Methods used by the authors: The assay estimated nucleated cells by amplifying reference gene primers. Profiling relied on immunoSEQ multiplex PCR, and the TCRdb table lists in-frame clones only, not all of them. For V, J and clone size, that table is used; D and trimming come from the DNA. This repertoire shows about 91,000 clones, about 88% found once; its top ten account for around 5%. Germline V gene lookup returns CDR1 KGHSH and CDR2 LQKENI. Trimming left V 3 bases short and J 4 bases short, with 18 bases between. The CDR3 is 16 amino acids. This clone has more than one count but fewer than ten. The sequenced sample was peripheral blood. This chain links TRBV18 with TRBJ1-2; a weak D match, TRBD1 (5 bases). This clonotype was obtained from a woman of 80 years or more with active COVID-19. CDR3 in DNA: TGTGCCAGCTCACCGCCGGGGACTTGGCCTGGCTATGGCTACACCTTC. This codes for CASSPPGTWPGYGYTF.